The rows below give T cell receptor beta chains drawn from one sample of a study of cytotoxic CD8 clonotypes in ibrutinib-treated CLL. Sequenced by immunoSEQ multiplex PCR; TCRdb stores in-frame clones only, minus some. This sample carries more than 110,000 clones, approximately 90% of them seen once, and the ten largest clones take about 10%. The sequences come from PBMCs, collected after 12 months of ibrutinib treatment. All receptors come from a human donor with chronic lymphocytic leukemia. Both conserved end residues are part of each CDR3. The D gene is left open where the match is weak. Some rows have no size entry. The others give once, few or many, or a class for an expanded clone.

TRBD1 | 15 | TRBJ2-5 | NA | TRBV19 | TGTGCCAGTAGTATAGGACAGGGAATGGGAGAGACCCAGTACTTC | CASSIGQGMGETQYF
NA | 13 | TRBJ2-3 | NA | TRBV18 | TGTGCCAGCTCACCGGACAGCACAGATACGCAGTATTTT | CASSPDSTDTQYF
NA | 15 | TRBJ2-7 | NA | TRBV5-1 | TGCGCCAGCAGCTTGGACGGCACAAGCTCCTACGAGCAGTACTTC | CASSLDGTSSYEQYF
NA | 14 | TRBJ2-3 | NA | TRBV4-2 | TGTGCCAGCAGCCAAGGAGGGAGCACAGATACGCAGTATTTT | CASSQGGSTDTQYF
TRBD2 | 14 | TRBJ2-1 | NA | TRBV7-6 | TGTGCCAGCAATCGACTAGCGGGCATCAATGAGCAGTTCTTC | CASNRLAGINEQFF
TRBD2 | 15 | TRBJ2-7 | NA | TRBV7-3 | TGTGCCAGCAGCTTGAGGAGCGGGATCTCATACGAGCAGTACTTC | CASSLRSGISYEQYF
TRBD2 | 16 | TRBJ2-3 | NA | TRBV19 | TGTGCCAGTAGTATTCGGGGACTAGCGGACACAGATACGCAGTATTTT | CASSIRGLADTDTQYF
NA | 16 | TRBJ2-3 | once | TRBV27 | TGTGCCAGCAGATTCCAGGGGAGATTGGGCACAGATACGCAGTATTTT | CASRFQGRLGTDTQYF
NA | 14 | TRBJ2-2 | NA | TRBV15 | TGTGCCACCACTCCTGACAAGAACACCGGGGAGCTGTTTTTT | CATTPDKNTGELFF
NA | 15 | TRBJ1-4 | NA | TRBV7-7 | TGTGCTAGCAGCTATTCCCAGGGGACTAATGAAAAACTGTTTTTT | CASSYSQGTNEKLFF
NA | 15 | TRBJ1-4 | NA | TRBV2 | TGTGCCAGCAGTACACCCAGGGTGGCTAATGAAAAACTGTTTTTT | CASSTPRVANEKLFF
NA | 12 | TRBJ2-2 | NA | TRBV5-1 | TGCGCCAGCAGCCCAACTATCGGGGAGCTGTTTTTT | CASSPTIGELFF
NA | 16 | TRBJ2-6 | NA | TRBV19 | TGTGCCAGTAGAGGGGTCACCGTCTCTGGGGCCAACGTCCTGACTTTC | CASRGVTVSGANVLTF
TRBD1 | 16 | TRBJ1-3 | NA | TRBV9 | TGTGCCAGCAGCGTAGAAGGGACAGGGGCTGGAAACACCATATATTTT | CASSVEGTGAGNTIYF
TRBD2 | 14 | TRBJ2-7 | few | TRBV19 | TGTGCCAGTAGATCACTAGCGGGAGTGGAAGAGCAGTACTTC | CASRSLAGVEEQYF
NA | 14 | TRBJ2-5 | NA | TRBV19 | TGTGCCAGTAGTATTCAGGTACAAGGAGAGACCCAGTACTTC | CASSIQVQGETQYF
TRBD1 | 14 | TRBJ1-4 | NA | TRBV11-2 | TGTGCCAGCAGCTTAACAGGGGGGGATGAAAAACTGTTTTTT | CASSLTGGDEKLFF
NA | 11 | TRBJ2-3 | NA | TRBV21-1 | TGTGCCAGAACAGGGTCGGGTACGCAGTATTTT | CARTGSGTQYF
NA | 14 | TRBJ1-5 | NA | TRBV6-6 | TGTGCCAGCAGTCGACACCCGAGCAATCAGCCCCAGCATTTT | CASSRHPSNQPQHF
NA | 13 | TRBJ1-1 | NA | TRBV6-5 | TGTGCCAGCAGTTACGAGGAAAACACTGAAGCTTTCTTT | CASSYEENTEAFF
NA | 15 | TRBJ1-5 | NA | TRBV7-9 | TGTGCCAGCAGCCCCGCAGACACCGGACATCAGCCCCAGCATTTT | CASSPADTGHQPQHF
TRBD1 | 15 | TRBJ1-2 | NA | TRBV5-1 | TGCGCCAGCAGCTTGGAGGCAGGGGGCAACTATGGCTACACCTTC | CASSLEAGGNYGYTF
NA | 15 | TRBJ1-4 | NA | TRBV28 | TGTGCCAGCAGTTCCCGGACCCCTAGCCGTGAAAAACTGTTTTTT | CASSSRTPSREKLFF
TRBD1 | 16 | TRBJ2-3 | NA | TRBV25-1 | TGTGCCAGCAGTGAATGGGACAGGGGAGTTGCAGATACGCAGTATTTT | CASSEWDRGVADTQYF
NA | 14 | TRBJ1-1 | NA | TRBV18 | TGTGCCAGCTCCCCCGAGACCGTGAACACTGAAGCTTTCTTT | CASSPETVNTEAFF
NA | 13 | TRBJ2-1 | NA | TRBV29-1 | TGCAGCGCCCGGACTACCCTATACAATGAGCAGTTCTTC | CSARTTLYNEQFF
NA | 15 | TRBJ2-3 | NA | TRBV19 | TGTGCCAGTACTCGAGGGTGGGGGGCTCAAGATACGCAGTATTTT | CASTRGWGAQDTQYF
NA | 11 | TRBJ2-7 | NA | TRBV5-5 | TGTGCCAGCAGCTGGGGGAACGAGCAGTACTTC | CASSWGNEQYF
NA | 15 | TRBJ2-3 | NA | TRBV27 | TGTGCCAGCAGTTTATACCTCCTTGGGGCAGATACGCAGTATTTT | CASSLYLLGADTQYF
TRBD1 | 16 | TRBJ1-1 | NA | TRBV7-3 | TGTGCCAGCAGCTCGCAGCCGACAGGGATGAACACTGAAGCTTTCTTT | CASSSQPTGMNTEAFF
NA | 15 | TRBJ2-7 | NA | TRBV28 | TGTGCCAGCAGTACCCCCGCAGATTGGACCTACCAGCAGTACTTC | CASSTPADWTYQQYF
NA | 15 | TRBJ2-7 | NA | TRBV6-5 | TGTGCCAGCAGTTACGCCTTGGTACCTGGGGGCGAGCAGTACTTC | CASSYALVPGGEQYF
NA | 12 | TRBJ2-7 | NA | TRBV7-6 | TGTGCCAGCAGCCCAACAGAATACGAGCAGTACTTC | CASSPTEYEQYF
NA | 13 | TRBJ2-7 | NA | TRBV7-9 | TGTGCCAGCAGCTTAGGCGGTCGGTACGAGCAGTACTTC | CASSLGGRYEQYF
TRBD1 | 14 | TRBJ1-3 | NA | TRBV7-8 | TGTGCCAGCAGCCCACAGGGGGCGGGAAACACCATATATTTT | CASSPQGAGNTIYF
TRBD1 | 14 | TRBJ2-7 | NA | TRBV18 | TGTGCCAGCTCAGACAGGGGGATCTCCTACGAGCAGTACTTC | CASSDRGISYEQYF
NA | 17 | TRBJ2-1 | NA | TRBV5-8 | TGTGCCAGCAGCTTGGAGACGGGGGCCGGCTCCTACAATGAGCAGTTCTTC | CASSLETGAGSYNEQFF
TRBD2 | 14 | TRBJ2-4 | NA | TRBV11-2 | TGTGCCAGCAGCTCTGGGACTATGAAAAACATTCAGTACTTC | CASSSGTMKNIQYF
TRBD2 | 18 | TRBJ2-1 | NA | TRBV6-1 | TGTGCCAGCAGTGGACTAGTTACTAGCGGGAGGGGCTACAATGAGCAGTTCTTC | CASSGLVTSGRGYNEQFF
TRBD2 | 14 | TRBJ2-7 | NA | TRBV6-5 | TGTGCCAGCGTCCCCGGCGGGAGGATTAACGAGCAGTACTTC | CASVPGGRINEQYF
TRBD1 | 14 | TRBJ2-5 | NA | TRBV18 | TGTGCCAGCTCACTGACAGGGACCCAAGAGACCCAGTACTTC | CASSLTGTQETQYF
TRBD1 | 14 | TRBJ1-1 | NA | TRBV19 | TGTGCCAGTACCCCCGAGGACAGGACCCCTGAAGCTTTCTTT | CASTPEDRTPEAFF
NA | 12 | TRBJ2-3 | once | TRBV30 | TGTGCCTGGGGACTGGGCACAGATACGCAGTATTTT | CAWGLGTDTQYF